Listed below are T cell receptor beta chains from one sample, sequenced in a study of blood T cell repertoires in COVID-19. Method: immunoSEQ multiplex PCR; TCRdb's copy keeps in-frame clones and lacks some. Among roughly 98,000 clones listed, around 82% were seen once. The sample was peripheral blood. All receptors derive from a man between 65 and 79 years old with active or convalescent COVID-19. CDR3s include the opening cysteine and the closing phenylalanine or tryptophan. Fields, in order: J gene, V gene, clone size, D gene, CDR3 DNA, CDR3 protein. The D gene is left open where the match is weak. The size field is filled for only some rows; it gives once, few, many or a size class.

j_call: TRBJ2-6
v_call: TRBV30
clone_size: NA
d_call: NA
cdr3_nt: TGTGCCTGGACCAAAGGGGGGGCTGGGGCCAACGTCCTGACTTTC
cdr3_aa: CAWTKGGAGANVLTF

j_call: TRBJ2-7
v_call: TRBV7-3
clone_size: NA
d_call: TRBD2
cdr3_nt: TGTGCCAGCAGCTTAATCCCTAGCGGCATTTACGAGCAGTACTTC
cdr3_aa: CASSLIPSGIYEQYF

j_call: TRBJ2-7
v_call: TRBV20-1
clone_size: NA
d_call: TRBD1
cdr3_nt: TGCAGTGCAGGACAGGGCAATGAGCAGTACTTC
cdr3_aa: CSAGQGNEQYF

j_call: TRBJ2-7
v_call: TRBV7-9
clone_size: NA
d_call: TRBD1
cdr3_nt: TGTGCCAGCAGCCCGGGGACAGTAGTGACCTACGAGCAGTACTTC
cdr3_aa: CASSPGTVVTYEQYF

j_call: TRBJ1-2
v_call: TRBV2
clone_size: NA
d_call: NA
cdr3_nt: TGTGCCAGCAGTGAACTGAGGGGGACGGGATATGGCTACACCTTC
cdr3_aa: CASSELRGTGYGYTF

j_call: TRBJ1-2
v_call: TRBV19
clone_size: NA
d_call: NA
cdr3_nt: TGTGCCAGTACCAATGGGCATAACTATGGCTACACCTTC
cdr3_aa: CASTNGHNYGYTF

j_call: TRBJ2-1
v_call: TRBV7-2
clone_size: NA
d_call: TRBD2
cdr3_nt: TGTGCCAGCAGCTTAGCGCTCAGTGCGGGGGGCCAAGGTGAGCAGTTCTTC
cdr3_aa: CASSLALSAGGQGEQFF

j_call: TRBJ2-5
v_call: TRBV19
clone_size: NA
d_call: NA
cdr3_nt: TGTGCCAGTAGTATACGGTGGCAGGTGGGAGAGACCCAGTACTTC
cdr3_aa: CASSIRWQVGETQYF

j_call: TRBJ1-6
v_call: TRBV19
clone_size: NA
d_call: TRBD1
cdr3_nt: TGTGCCAGTGAGACAGGGGGGAATAATTCACCCCTCCACTTT
cdr3_aa: CASETGGNNSPLHF

j_call: TRBJ1-4
v_call: TRBV3-1/TRBV3-2
clone_size: NA
d_call: NA
cdr3_nt: TGTGCCAGCAGCCCGGCCGAAGTGGGCCGAAAACTGTTTTTT
cdr3_aa: CASSPAEVGRKLFF

j_call: TRBJ1-3
v_call: TRBV30
clone_size: once
d_call: NA
cdr3_nt: TGTGCCTGGACAGGGTCTGGAAACACCATATATTTT
cdr3_aa: CAWTGSGNTIYF

j_call: TRBJ2-4
v_call: TRBV18
clone_size: NA
d_call: NA
cdr3_nt: TGTGCCAGCTCACTGGCGGGGTCCAAAAACATTCAGTACTTC
cdr3_aa: CASSLAGSKNIQYF

j_call: TRBJ1-1
v_call: TRBV6-5
clone_size: NA
d_call: NA
cdr3_nt: TGTGCCAGCCGGTCGGGTCACCTTTACACTGAAGCTTTCTTT
cdr3_aa: CASRSGHLYTEAFF

j_call: TRBJ2-4
v_call: TRBV27
clone_size: NA
d_call: TRBD1
cdr3_nt: TGTGCCAGCAGTCAGACCTGGGACAGGCTAGCCAAAAACATTCAGTACTTC
cdr3_aa: CASSQTWDRLAKNIQYF

j_call: TRBJ2-5
v_call: TRBV7-9
clone_size: NA
d_call: TRBD2
cdr3_nt: TGTGCCAGCAGCTCGCCGGGACTAGCGGACCGGACCCAGTACTTC
cdr3_aa: CASSSPGLADRTQYF

j_call: TRBJ1-1
v_call: TRBV7-2
clone_size: NA
d_call: NA
cdr3_nt: TGTGCCAGCAGGGGACACCAGAACACTGAAGCTTTCTTT
cdr3_aa: CASRGHQNTEAFF

j_call: TRBJ2-7
v_call: TRBV19
clone_size: NA
d_call: TRBD1
cdr3_nt: TGTGCCAGTAGTATAGGGCAGGGGGCGCGCGAGCAGTACTTC
cdr3_aa: CASSIGQGAREQYF

j_call: TRBJ1-2
v_call: TRBV5-1
clone_size: NA
d_call: NA
cdr3_nt: TGCGCCAGCAGCTTGGGTAACGGGGGCTACACCTTC
cdr3_aa: CASSLGNGGYTF

j_call: TRBJ1-1
v_call: TRBV4-2
clone_size: NA
d_call: TRBD1
cdr3_nt: TGTGCCAGCAGCCCGGGACAGCACTACACTGAAGCTTTCTTT
cdr3_aa: CASSPGQHYTEAFF

j_call: TRBJ2-1
v_call: TRBV5-8
clone_size: NA
d_call: NA
cdr3_nt: TGTGCCAGCAGCTTGGTCGGGTTCGACAATGAGCAGTTCTTC
cdr3_aa: CASSLVGFDNEQFF

j_call: TRBJ1-5
v_call: TRBV25-1
clone_size: NA
d_call: TRBD1
cdr3_nt: TGTGCCAGCAGTCCTTCCGGGACAGGGCTTCAGCCCCAGCATTTT
cdr3_aa: CASSPSGTGLQPQHF

j_call: TRBJ2-1
v_call: TRBV11-3
clone_size: NA
d_call: TRBD2
cdr3_nt: TGTGCCAGCAGCCCCAGGGTAGCGGGGGCCTACAATGAGCAGTTCTTC
cdr3_aa: CASSPRVAGAYNEQFF

j_call: TRBJ2-7
v_call: TRBV6-2/TRBV6-3
clone_size: NA
d_call: NA
cdr3_nt: TGTGCCAGCAGTTCAGTAACCTACGAGCAGTACTTC
cdr3_aa: CASSSVTYEQYF

j_call: TRBJ2-7
v_call: TRBV2
clone_size: NA
d_call: NA
cdr3_nt: TGTGCCAGCGCCCCCGTACGGGGATTCTACGAGCAGTACTTC
cdr3_aa: CASAPVRGFYEQYF

j_call: TRBJ2-3
v_call: TRBV7-9
clone_size: few
d_call: TRBD2
cdr3_nt: TGTGCCAGCAGCCCTAGCGGGGGGGTCACAGATACGCAGTATTTT
cdr3_aa: CASSPSGGVTDTQYF

j_call: TRBJ2-3
v_call: TRBV6-2/TRBV6-3
clone_size: NA
d_call: TRBD2
cdr3_nt: TGTGCCAGCAGTTCTAGCGGGGGGATCTCAGATACGCAGTATTTT
cdr3_aa: CASSSSGGISDTQYF

j_call: TRBJ1-1
v_call: TRBV10-3
clone_size: NA
d_call: NA
cdr3_nt: TGTGCCATCAGTAGGGAGGGAAACATGAACACTGAAGCTTTCTTT
cdr3_aa: CAISREGNMNTEAFF

j_call: TRBJ1-6
v_call: TRBV2
clone_size: NA
d_call: TRBD1
cdr3_nt: TGTGCCAGCACTTCGGGACAGGGGGCTTATTCACCCCTCCACTTT
cdr3_aa: CASTSGQGAYSPLHF

j_call: TRBJ2-1
v_call: TRBV7-9
clone_size: NA
d_call: NA
cdr3_nt: TGTGCCAGCAGTTCTACGGTGGGGGCCCCACGGAGCTCCTACAATGAGCAGTTCTTC
cdr3_aa: CASSSTVGAPRSSYNEQFF

j_call: TRBJ1-6
v_call: TRBV7-9
clone_size: NA
d_call: NA
cdr3_nt: TGTGCCAGCAGCGTAGGTGCGAGGTCACCCCTCCACTTT
cdr3_aa: CASSVGARSPLHF

j_call: TRBJ1-6
v_call: TRBV7-2
clone_size: NA
d_call: TRBD1
cdr3_nt: TGTGCCAGCAGCCTGAGGACAGGGTCGCGATCACCCCTCCACTTT
cdr3_aa: CASSLRTGSRSPLHF

j_call: TRBJ2-1
v_call: TRBV4-1
clone_size: NA
d_call: TRBD1
cdr3_nt: TGCGCCAGCAGCCAGGACCCGGGACAGGTATCCTCCTACAATGAGCAGTTCTTC
cdr3_aa: CASSQDPGQVSSYNEQFF

j_call: TRBJ2-7
v_call: TRBV6-6
clone_size: NA
d_call: NA
cdr3_nt: TGTGCCAGCAGTTTAATCGGGACATACTACGAGCAGTACTTC
cdr3_aa: CASSLIGTYYEQYF

j_call: TRBJ2-1
v_call: TRBV7-9
clone_size: NA
d_call: TRBD1
cdr3_nt: TGTGCCAGCAGCCCTCGGCCAGGGGGCGCAGAGAATGAGCAGTTCTTC
cdr3_aa: CASSPRPGGAENEQFF

j_call: TRBJ2-7
v_call: TRBV9
clone_size: NA
d_call: TRBD1
cdr3_nt: TGTGCCAGCAGCGCCGGGGACAGGTGGGCAAACGAGCAGTACTTC
cdr3_aa: CASSAGDRWANEQYF

j_call: TRBJ2-1
v_call: TRBV3-1/TRBV3-2
clone_size: NA
d_call: TRBD2
cdr3_nt: TGTGCCAGCAGGGGACTAGCGGGGGATGGTGAGCAGTTCTTC
cdr3_aa: CASRGLAGDGEQFF

j_call: TRBJ2-1
v_call: TRBV4-1
clone_size: NA
d_call: NA
cdr3_nt: TGCGCCAGCAGCCAACCAGGGTTCAACAATGAGCAGTTCTTC
cdr3_aa: CASSQPGFNNEQFF

j_call: TRBJ2-3
v_call: TRBV11-3
clone_size: NA
d_call: TRBD2
cdr3_nt: TGTGCCAGCAGCTTTTCTCGGGGGGCAGATACGCAGTATTTT
cdr3_aa: CASSFSRGADTQYF